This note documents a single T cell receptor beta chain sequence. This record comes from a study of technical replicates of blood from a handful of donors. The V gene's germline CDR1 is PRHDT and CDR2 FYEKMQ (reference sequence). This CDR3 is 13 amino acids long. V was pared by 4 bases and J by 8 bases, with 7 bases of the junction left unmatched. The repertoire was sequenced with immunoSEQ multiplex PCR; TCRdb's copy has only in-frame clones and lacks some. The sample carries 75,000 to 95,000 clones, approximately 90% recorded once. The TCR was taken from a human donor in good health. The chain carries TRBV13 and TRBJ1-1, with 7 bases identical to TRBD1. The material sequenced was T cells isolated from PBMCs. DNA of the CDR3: TGTGCCAGCAGCTCCAATGACAGGGTGGAAGCTTTCTTT. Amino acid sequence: CASSSNDRVEAFF.